This T cell receptor (beta chain) was found in a study of T cells in Graves' hyperthyroidism and ophthalmopathy (dated by TCRdb to between 2018 and 2021). For the wider study: Peripheral blood samples were taken at initial diagnosis, before any treatment was given. To identify distinguishing TCR V-J signatures, a discovery cohort of 90 to 100 patients was used, comprising 43 with Graves' ophthalmopathy and some 60 with stable Graves' hyperthyroidism. Whether ophthalmopathy could be predicted prospectively was tested in an independent validation cohort made up of under 20 hyperthyroidism patients plus 17 patients who later progressed to ophthalmopathy. For training and testing, the 100 or so patients in the discovery cohort were randomly divided in a 7:3 ratio. In addition, the study compared T-cell repertoires in thyroid tissue and in blood from about 6 Graves' hyperthyroidism patients. After blood sampling, hyperthyroidism patients were treated with methimazole at a starting dose of 30 mg daily, and ophthalmopathy patients were treated with high-dose intravenous methylprednisolone. The paper reports TCR Vbeta CDR3 sequencing of some 140 peripheral blood samples: 40 or so ophthalmopathy, around 80 hyperthyroidism and around 17 progressor patients.

Paper-wide results and their limitations: Sample size was not statistically predetermined, and investigators were not blinded to group allocation. A 13 V-J signature model separated ophthalmopathy from stable hyperthyroidism, with around 88% sensitivity and roughly 84% specificity in cross-validation and 80%/75% in testing. During validation, the model predicted progression to ophthalmopathy a median of about 6.3 months ahead of onset, with almost 71% sensitivity and roughly 75% specificity. Most expanded thyroid clonotypes (frequency above 0.001) were also detected in blood, suggesting blood repertoires may reflect thyroid immune responses.

The CDR3, cysteine through phenylalanine, is 13 amino acids long. The CDR3 DNA has 39 bases and is translated from base 1. CDR1 LNHNV and CDR2 YYDKDF are derived from the germline V gene (reference sequence). V lost 0 bases and J lost 5 bases; the stretch between them is 7 bases long. This clonotype was counted many times. Its antigen is not yet known. No much larger clonotype is one base removed from it; base qualities were not supplied. Amplification of TCR beta CDR3 regions was carried out from RNA transcripts. For the first round of RT-PCR on the TCR CDR3, the HTBI primer set was used together with the Qiagen OneStep RT-PCR kit. Libraries were constructed in a second round of multiplex PCR, after which size selection and purification were carried out. Libraries were sequenced paired-end with 100 bp reads on an Illumina HiSeq2000. Per the source publication's procedure: SOAPnuke was used to process the raw data, removing reads that contained adapters or uncalled bases, had a mean Phred below 15, or lacked an exact match to the constant primer or identifier. High-quality paired reads were merged with COPE v1.2.5, and unique nucleotide sequences were defined as clonotypes. MiTCR v1.1 was used to align the clonotypes against IMGT TRBV, TRBD and TRBJ reference segments. Only V-J combinations with frequency above 0.0001, covering 99.2% of repertoires, were analysed. The TCS score was defined as F50 (clonal expansion) divided by E x V (chaos), with BLOSUM62-based TCRdist calculated between CDR3 peptides within each V-J. Welch's t-statistics and random forest reduced approximately 520 V-J features to 13, which were used in a naive Bayes classifier (R e1071). In-frame beta chains were kept once TCRdb had trimmed the public reads at Q25 with fastp and called clones with MiXCR. Rows merge per CDR3 protein into single entries with the most common DNA and genes. The V and J calls, along with clone size, are taken from TCRdb and not from the paper's own processing. The sample table contains 250,000 to 300,000 distinct CDR3 sequences; only one count was recorded for 14% to 15% of them. Roughly 13% of the sample belongs to the ten largest clones.

Hyperthyroidism patients were aged 18 to 65 years and newly diagnosed, with disease duration of less than 2 months. Exclusion was applied to patients with uncontrolled infections, other autoimmune diseases, pregnancy or lactation. Diagnoses were based on clinical symptoms, serum thyroxine and TRAb, thyroid ultrasound and orbital computed tomography. Blood from progressor patients was drawn when they were first diagnosed with hyperthyroidism, before any ophthalmopathy symptoms appeared. Ficoll-Paque density gradient centrifugation was used to isolate PBMCs from under 11 ml of fresh peripheral blood. Progressor patients were defined as those initially diagnosed with Graves' hyperthyroidism in whom ophthalmopathy developed during follow-up. Total RNA was extracted using Trizol reagent, and RNA quality was assessed on an Agilent 2100 Bioanalyzer.

Here the chain combines TRBV15 and TRBJ2-5, with the D segment identity uncertain. Sequenced: blood. The sequence was collected from a woman in her thirties or forties with Graves' hyperthyroidism that later progressed to Graves' ophthalmopathy. The CDR3 protein sequence reads: CATSRDLAETQYF. The bases read TGTGCCACCAGCAGAGATCTCGCGGAGACCCAGTACTTC.